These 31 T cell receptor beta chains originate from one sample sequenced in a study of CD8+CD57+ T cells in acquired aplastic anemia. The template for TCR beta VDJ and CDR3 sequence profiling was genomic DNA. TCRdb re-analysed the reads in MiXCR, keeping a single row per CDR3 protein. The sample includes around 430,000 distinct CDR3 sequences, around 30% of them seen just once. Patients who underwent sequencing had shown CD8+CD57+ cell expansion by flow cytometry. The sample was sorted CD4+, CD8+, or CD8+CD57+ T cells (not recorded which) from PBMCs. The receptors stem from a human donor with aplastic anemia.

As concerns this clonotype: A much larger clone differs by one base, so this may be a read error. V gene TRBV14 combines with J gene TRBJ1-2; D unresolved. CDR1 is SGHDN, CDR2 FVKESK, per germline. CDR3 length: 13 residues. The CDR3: CAGSQDLRDGYTF. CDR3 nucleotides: TGTGCCGGCAGCCAAGATCTTAGAGACGGCTACACCTTC.

The CDR3 bases are TGTGCCAGCAGCGAAAAAAGGAGGGAAAGTGGCGGCTACACCTTC. As protein: CASSEKRRESGGYTF. The chain links TRBV12-1 to TRBJ1-2. TRBV12-1 is a pseudogene locus. This CDR3 is 15 amino acids long.

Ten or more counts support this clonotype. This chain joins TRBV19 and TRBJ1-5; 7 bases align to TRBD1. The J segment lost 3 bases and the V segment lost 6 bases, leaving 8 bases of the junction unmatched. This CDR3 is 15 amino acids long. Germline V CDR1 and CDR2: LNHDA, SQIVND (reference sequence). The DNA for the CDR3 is TGTGCCAGTAGCGGGAGAGGGGGCGTCAATCAGCCCCAGCATTTT. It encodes CASSGRGGVNQPQHF.

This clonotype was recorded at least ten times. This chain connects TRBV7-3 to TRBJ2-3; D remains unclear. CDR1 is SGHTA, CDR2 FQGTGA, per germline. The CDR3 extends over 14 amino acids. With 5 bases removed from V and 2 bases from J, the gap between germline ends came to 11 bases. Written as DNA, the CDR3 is TGTGCCAGCAGCCAAGACCGAAACACAGATACGCAGTATTTT. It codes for CASSQDRNTDTQYF.

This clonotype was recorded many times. The CDR3 nucleotides read TGTGCCAGTGAGACAATTACAGGGGCTACTCAGCCCCAGCATTTT. It encodes CASETITGATQPQHF. The chain links TRBV19 to TRBJ1-5; 7 bases agree with TRBD1. The CDR3 loop spans 15 amino acids. CDR1 is LNHDA and CDR2 is SQIVND in the germline V gene (reference sequence). V lost 8 bases and J lost 6; bases outside the gene matches: 13.

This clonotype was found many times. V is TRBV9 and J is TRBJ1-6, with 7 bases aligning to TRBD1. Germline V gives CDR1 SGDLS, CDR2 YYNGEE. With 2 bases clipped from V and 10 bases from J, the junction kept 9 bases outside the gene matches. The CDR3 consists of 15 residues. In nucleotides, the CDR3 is TGTGCCAGCAGCGTGGGAACAGGGGTCGGGTCACCCCTCCACTTT. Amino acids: CASSVGTGVGSPLHF.

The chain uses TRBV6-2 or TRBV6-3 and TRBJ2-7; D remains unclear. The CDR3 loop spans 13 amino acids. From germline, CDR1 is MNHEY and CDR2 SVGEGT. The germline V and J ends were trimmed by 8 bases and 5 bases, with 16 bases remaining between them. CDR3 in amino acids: CASGYRARNEQYF. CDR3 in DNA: TGTGCCAGCGGATACCGGGCCCGTAACGAGCAGTACTTC.

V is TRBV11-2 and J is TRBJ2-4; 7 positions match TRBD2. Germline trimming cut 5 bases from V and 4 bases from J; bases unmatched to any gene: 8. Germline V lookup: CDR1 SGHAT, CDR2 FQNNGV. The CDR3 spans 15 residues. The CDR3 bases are TGTGCCAGCAGCACCACGGCTAGCGGAAAAAACATTCAGTACTTC. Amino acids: CASSTTASGKNIQYF. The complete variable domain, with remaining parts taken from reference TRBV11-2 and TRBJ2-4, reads EAGVAQSPRYKIIEKRQSVAFWCNPISGHATLYWYQQILGQGPKLLIQFQNNGVVDDSQLPKDRFSAERLKGVDSTLKIQPAKLEDSAVYLCASSTTASGKNIQYFGAGTRLSVL.

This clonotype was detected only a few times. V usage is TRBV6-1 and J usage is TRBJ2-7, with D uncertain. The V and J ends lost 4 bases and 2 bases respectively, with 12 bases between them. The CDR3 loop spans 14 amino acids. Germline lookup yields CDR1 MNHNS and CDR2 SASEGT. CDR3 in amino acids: CASSAAQSPYEQYF. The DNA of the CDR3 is TGTGCCAGCAGTGCTGCACAGTCCCCCTACGAGCAGTACTTC.

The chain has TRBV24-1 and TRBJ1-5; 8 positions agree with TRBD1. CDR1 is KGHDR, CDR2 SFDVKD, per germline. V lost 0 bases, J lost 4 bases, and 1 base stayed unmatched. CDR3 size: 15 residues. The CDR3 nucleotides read TGTGCCACCAGTGATTTGGGACAGGGAAATCAGCCCCAGCATTTT. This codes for CATSDLGQGNQPQHF.

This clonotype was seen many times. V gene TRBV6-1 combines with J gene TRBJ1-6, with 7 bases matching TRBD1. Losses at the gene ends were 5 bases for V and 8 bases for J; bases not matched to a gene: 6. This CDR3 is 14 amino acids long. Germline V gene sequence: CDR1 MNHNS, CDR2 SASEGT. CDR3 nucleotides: TGTGCCAGCAGTCGGGACAGCCTACATTCACCCCTCCACTTT. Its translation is CASSRDSLHSPLHF.

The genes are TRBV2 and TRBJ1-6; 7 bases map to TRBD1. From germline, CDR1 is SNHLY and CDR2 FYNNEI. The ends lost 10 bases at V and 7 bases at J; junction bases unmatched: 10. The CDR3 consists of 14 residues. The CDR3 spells CATGRQGENSPLHF. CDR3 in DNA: TGTGCCACCGGCCGACAGGGCGAGAATTCACCCCTCCACTTT.

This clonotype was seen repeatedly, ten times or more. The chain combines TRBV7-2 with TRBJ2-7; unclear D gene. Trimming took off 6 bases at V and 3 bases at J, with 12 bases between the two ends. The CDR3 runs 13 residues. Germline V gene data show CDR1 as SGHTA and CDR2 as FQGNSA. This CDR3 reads CASRPTGHYEQYF. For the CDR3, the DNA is TGTGCCAGCAGACCGACTGGGCACTACGAGCAGTACTTC.

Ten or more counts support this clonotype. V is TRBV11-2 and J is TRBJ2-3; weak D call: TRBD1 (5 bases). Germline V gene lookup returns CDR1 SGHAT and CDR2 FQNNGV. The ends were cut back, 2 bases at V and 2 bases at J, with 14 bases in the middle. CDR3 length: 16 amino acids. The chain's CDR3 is CASSLWLPGNTDTQYF. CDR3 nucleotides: TGTGCCAGCAGCTTATGGTTGCCAGGGAACACAGATACGCAGTATTTT. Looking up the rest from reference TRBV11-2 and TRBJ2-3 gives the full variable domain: EAGVAQSPRYKIIEKRQSVAFWCNPISGHATLYWYQQILGQGPKLLIQFQNNGVVDDSQLPKDRFSAERLKGVDSTLKIQPAKLEDSAVYLCASSLWLPGNTDTQYFGPGTRLTVL.

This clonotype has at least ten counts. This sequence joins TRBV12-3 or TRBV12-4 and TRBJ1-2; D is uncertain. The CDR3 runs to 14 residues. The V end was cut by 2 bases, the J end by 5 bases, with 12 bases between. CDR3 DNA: TGTGCCAGCAGTTTACTCTCCCGGACGTATGGCTACACCTTC. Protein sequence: CASSLLSRTYGYTF.

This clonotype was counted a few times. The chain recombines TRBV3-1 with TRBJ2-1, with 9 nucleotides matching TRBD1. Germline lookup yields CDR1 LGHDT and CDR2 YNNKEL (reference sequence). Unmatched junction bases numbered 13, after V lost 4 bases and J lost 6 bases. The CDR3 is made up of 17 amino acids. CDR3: CASSPSPGTGTRNEQFF. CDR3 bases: TGTGCCAGCAGCCCCAGCCCCGGGACAGGGACTCGCAATGAGCAGTTCTTC.

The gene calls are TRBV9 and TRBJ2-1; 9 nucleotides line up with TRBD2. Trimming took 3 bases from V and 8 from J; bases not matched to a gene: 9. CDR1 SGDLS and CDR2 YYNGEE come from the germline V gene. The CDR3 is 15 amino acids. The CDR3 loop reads CASSAGLAPGDEQFF. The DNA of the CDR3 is TGTGCCAGCAGCGCCGGACTAGCGCCAGGGGATGAGCAGTTCTTC.

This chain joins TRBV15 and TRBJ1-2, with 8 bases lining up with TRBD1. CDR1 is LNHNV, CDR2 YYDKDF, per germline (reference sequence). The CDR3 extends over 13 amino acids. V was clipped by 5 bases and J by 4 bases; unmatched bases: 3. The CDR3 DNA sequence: TGTGCCACCAGCGGCGGACAGGGCTATGGCTACACCTTC. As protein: CATSGGQGYGYTF.

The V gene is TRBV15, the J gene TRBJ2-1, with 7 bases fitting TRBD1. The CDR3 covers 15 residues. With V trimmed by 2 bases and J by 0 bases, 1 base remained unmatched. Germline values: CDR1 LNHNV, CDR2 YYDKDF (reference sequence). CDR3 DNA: TGTGCCACCAGCAGACGGGACAGCTCCTACAATGAGCAGTTCTTC. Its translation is CATSRRDSSYNEQFF.

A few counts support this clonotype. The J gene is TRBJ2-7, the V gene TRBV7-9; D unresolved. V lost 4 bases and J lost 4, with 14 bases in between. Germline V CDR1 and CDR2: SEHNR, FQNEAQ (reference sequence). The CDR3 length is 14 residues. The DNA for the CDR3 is TGTGCCAGCAGCTCATATACCGGACCGTACGAGCAGTACTTC. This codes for CASSSYTGPYEQYF.

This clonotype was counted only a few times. Here the CDR3 reads CASSPQDRDYEQYF. In DNA form, the CDR3 reads TGTGCCAGCAGCCCCCAGGACAGGGACTACGAGCAGTACTTC. The chain links TRBV7-2 to TRBJ2-7; the match to TRBD1 covers 8 bases. Trimming cost V 5 bases and J 3 bases; bases outside gene matches: 6. Germline CDR1 reads SGHTA; CDR2 reads FQGNSA. The CDR3 is 14 residues long.

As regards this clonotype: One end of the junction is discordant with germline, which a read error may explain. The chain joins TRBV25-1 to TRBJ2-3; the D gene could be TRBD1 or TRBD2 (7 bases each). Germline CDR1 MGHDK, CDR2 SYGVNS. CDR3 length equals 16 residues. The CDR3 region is CASSQIGGGGTGTQYF. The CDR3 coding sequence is TGTGCCAGCAGCCAAATCGGGGGAGGGGGCACAGGTACGCAGTATTTT.

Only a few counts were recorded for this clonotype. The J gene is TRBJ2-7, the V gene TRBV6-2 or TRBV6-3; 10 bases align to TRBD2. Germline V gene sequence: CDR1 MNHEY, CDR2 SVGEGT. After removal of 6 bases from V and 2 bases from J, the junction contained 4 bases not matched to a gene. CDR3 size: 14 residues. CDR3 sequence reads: CASRTSGVAYEQYF. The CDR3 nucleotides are TGTGCCAGCAGAACTAGCGGGGTGGCCTACGAGCAGTACTTC.

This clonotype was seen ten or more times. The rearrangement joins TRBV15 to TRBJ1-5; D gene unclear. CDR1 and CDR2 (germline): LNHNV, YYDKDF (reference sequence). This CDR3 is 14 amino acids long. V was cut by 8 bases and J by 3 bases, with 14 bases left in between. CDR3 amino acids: CATSDGVLNQPQHF. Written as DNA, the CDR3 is TGTGCCACCTCAGATGGGGTACTCAATCAGCCCCAGCATTTT.

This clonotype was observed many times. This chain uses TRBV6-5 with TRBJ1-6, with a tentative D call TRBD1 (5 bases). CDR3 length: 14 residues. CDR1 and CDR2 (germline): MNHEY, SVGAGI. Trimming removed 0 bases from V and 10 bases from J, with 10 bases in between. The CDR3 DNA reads TGTGCCAGCAGTTACTCGGGGGGTTACTCACCCCTCCACTTT. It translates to CASSYSGGYSPLHF.

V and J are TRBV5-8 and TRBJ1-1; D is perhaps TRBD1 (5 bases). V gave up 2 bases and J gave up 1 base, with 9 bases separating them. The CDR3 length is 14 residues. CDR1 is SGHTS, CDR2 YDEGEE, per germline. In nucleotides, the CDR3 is TGTGCCAGCAGCTTTAACAGGCCGAACACTGAAGCTTTCTTT. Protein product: CASSFNRPNTEAFF. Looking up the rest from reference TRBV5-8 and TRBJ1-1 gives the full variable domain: EAGVTQSPTHLIKTRGQQATLRCSPISGHTSVYWYQQALGLGLQFLLWYDEGEERNRGNFPPRFSGRQFPNYSSELNVNALELEDSALYLCASSFNRPNTEAFFGQGTRLTVV.

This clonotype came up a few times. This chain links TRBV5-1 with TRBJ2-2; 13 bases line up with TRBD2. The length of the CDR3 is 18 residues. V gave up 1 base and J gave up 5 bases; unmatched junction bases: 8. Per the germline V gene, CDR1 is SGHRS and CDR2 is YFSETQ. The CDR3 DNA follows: TGCGCCAGCAGCTTGACTAGCGGGGGGGCCGGTTGGACCGGGGAGCTGTTTTTT. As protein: CASSLTSGGAGWTGELFF.

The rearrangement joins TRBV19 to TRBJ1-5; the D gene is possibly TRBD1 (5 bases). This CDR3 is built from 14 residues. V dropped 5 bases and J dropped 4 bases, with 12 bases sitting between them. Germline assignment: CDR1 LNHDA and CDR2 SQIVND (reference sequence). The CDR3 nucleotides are TGTGCCAGTAGTTCTGACAGATGGAATCAGCCCCAGCATTTT. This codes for CASSSDRWNQPQHF. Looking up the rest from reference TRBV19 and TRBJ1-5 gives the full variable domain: DGGITQSPKYLFRKEGQNVTLSCEQNLNHDAMYWYRQDPGQGLRLIYYSQIVNDFQKGDIAEGYSVSREKKESFPLTVTSAQKNPTAFYLCASSSDRWNQPQHFGDGTRLSIL.

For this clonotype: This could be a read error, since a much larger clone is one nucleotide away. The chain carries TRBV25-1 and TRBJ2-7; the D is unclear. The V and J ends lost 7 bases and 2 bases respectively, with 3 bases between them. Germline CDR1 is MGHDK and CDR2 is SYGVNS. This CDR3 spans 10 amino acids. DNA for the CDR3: TGTGCCAGCACCCCCTACGAGCAGTACTTC. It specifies CASTPYEQYF.

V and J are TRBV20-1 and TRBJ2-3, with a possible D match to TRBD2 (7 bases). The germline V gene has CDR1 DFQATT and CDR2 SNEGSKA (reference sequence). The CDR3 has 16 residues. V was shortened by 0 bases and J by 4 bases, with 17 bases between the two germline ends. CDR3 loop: CSARDPGGPGADTQYF. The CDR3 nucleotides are TGCAGTGCTAGAGATCCCGGGGGGCCGGGGGCAGATACGCAGTATTTT.

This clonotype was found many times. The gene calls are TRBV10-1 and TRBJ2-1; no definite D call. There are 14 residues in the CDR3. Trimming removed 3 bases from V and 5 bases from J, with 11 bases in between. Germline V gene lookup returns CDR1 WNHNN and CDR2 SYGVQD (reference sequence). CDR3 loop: CASSDFRLNNEQFF. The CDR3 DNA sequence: TGCGCCAGCAGTGATTTTCGGCTAAACAATGAGCAGTTCTTC.